The 21 T cell receptor beta chains presented below share a single source sample, sequenced in a study of shared clonotypes between healthy human individuals. Sequencing used immunoSEQ multiplex PCR; TCRdb keeps in-frame clones, though not all of them. The table includes around 2.1 million clones, more than 85% detected once. CD45RO-negative CD8 cells positively selected for CCR7 made up the naive population, which excluded terminally differentiated effector memory CD45RA+ cells. Sequencing used naive CD8+ T cells from PBMCs. These receptors were collected from a man younger than 30 in good health. Some clones in this sample may be carry-over from other donors' samples.

The genes are TRBV6-1 and TRBJ2-3; 7 nucleotides agree with TRBD2. The CDR3 has 15 residues. The germline V gene has CDR1 MNHNS and CDR2 SASEGT. J was trimmed by 0 bases and V by 6 bases; bases with no gene match: 6. This CDR3 is CASRASGASTDTQYF. In nucleotides, the CDR3 is TGTGCCAGCAGAGCTAGCGGAGCTAGCACAGATACGCAGTATTTT.

The V call is TRBV14, the J call TRBJ2-2; D assignment may be TRBD1 or TRBD2 (5 bases each). The ends were cut back, 0 bases at V and 3 bases at J, with 17 bases in the middle. The V gene's germline CDR1 is SGHDN and CDR2 FVKESK. The CDR3 runs to 18 residues. The CDR3 nucleotides are TGTGCCAGCAGCCAAGATCGATTCGGGGCCAGGTACACCGGGGAGCTGTTTTTT. Translation gives CASSQDRFGARYTGELFF.

The chain has TRBV29-1 and TRBJ2-3, with 14 bases aligning to TRBD2. The V segment lost 6 bases and the J segment 3 bases; nucleotides outside the gene matches: 5. CDR3 size: 15 residues. In germline, CDR1 is SQVTM, CDR2 ANQGSEA. CDR3 coding DNA: TGCAGCGTGAGGACTAGCGGGAGGAGAACAGATACGCAGTATTTT. As protein: CSVRTSGRRTDTQYF.

The chain uses TRBV28 and TRBJ2-7; 7 bases align to TRBD2. V was clipped by 4 bases and J by 2 bases; unmatched bases: 8. CDR1 MDHEN and CDR2 SYDVKM come from the germline V gene. The CDR3 sequence is 15 residues long. Written as DNA, the CDR3 is TGTGCCAGCAGTTCTGTCAAGGCGGGAGCCTACGAGCAGTACTTC. Its translation: CASSSVKAGAYEQYF.

The chain joins TRBV15 to TRBJ2-3, with D maybe TRBD2 (5 bases). The germline gives CDR1 LNHNV, CDR2 YYDKDF (reference sequence). CDR3 length: 15 amino acids. V lost 0 bases, J lost 5 bases, and 12 bases lay in between. Here the CDR3 reads CATSREGGYGDTQYF. The DNA of the CDR3 is TGTGCCACCAGCAGAGAGGGCGGGTATGGAGATACGCAGTATTTT.

The chain links TRBV10-3 to TRBJ2-7; tentatively, D is TRBD1 or TRBD2 (5 bases each). The germline V and J ends were trimmed by 5 bases and 0 bases, with 8 bases remaining between them. This CDR3 region has 13 residues. The germline CDR1 and CDR2 sequences are ENHRY and SYGVKD. The CDR3 DNA sequence: TGTGCCATCAGTCCAGGGAGCTCCTACGAGCAGTACTTC. Amino acids: CAISPGSSYEQYF.

This clone was recorded once. The V call is TRBV20-1, the J call TRBJ2-5; D gene ambiguous. CDR3 length: 11 amino acids. Germline V gene sequence: CDR1 DFQATT, CDR2 SNEGSKA (reference sequence). V was pared by 6 bases and J by 5 bases, with 10 bases between. CDR3 sequence: CSARLPETQYF. In DNA form, the CDR3 reads TGCAGTGCACGACTGCCGGAGACCCAGTACTTC.

This rearrangement joins TRBV2 to TRBJ2-3; 8 positions agree with TRBD2. V gave up 2 bases and J gave up 2 bases; unmatched junction bases: 3. Germline-derived CDR1 and CDR2 are SNHLY and FYNNEI. This CDR3 region has 15 residues. CDR3 protein: CASSELTSDTDTQYF. CDR3 sequence (DNA): TGTGCCAGCAGTGAACTGACTAGCGACACAGATACGCAGTATTTT.

The chain joins TRBV6-5 to TRBJ1-2; perhaps TRBD1 as D (5 bases). The CDR3 is 13 amino acids. Germline assignment: CDR1 MNHEY and CDR2 SVGAGI. V lost 6 bases and J 6 bases, leaving 14 bases between the germline ends. CDR3 DNA sequence: TGTGCCAGCAGACCTTCGGGGGGGAATGGCTACACCTTC. Translating gives CASRPSGGNGYTF.

The V gene is TRBV7-9, the J gene TRBJ2-5; D is perhaps TRBD1 or TRBD2 (5 bases each). V was pared by 4 bases and J by 5 bases, with 17 bases between. The CDR3 is 15 residues long. Germline V gene lookup returns CDR1 SEHNR and CDR2 FQNEAQ (reference sequence). The CDR3 nucleotides read TGTGCCAGCAGCTCTAGGGACGCCTGGGGGGAGACCCAGTACTTC. As protein: CASSSRDAWGETQYF.

There are a few counts of this clone. The chain uses TRBV13 and TRBJ1-1; no firm D call. The V end was cut by 1 base, the J end by 1 base, with 13 bases between. CDR3 length: 16 amino acids. CDR1 and CDR2 from the germline V gene are PRHDT and FYEKMQ (reference sequence). The CDR3 reads CASSLAVGSENTEAFF. DNA for the CDR3: TGTGCCAGCAGCTTAGCTGTGGGCAGCGAGAACACTGAAGCTTTCTTT.

The chain has TRBV30 and TRBJ1-2; D remains ambiguous. The V end lost 2 bases, the J end lost 4 bases, and 11 bases lay between the germline ends. Germline V CDR1 and CDR2: GTSNPN, SVGIG (reference sequence). This CDR3 region has 13 residues. CDR3 in amino acids: CAWSTRRSYGYTF. The CDR3 nucleotides are TGTGCCTGGAGTACGCGACGGAGCTATGGCTACACCTTC.

The CDR3 nucleotides are TGTGCCAGCAGTTCCCTGACAGGGACATTCTACGAGCAGTACTTC. Amino acid sequence: CASSSLTGTFYEQYF. The V gene is TRBV27, the J gene TRBJ2-7; TRBD1 aligns across 7 bases. Per germline, CDR1 MNHEY and CDR2 SMNVEV (reference sequence). This CDR3 comprises 15 residues. J was trimmed by 3 bases and V by 4 bases; bases with no gene match: 9.

This chain connects TRBV4-1 to TRBJ2-1; 8 positions match TRBD2. The CDR3 has 15 residues. In germline, CDR1 is MGHRA, CDR2 YSYEKL. Trimming removed 2 bases from V and 7 bases from J; junction bases left unmatched: 7. This CDR3 reads CASSQLGTRRNEQFF. As DNA, the CDR3 is TGCGCCAGCAGCCAACTTGGGACTAGAAGAAATGAGCAGTTCTTC.

This chain links TRBV2 with TRBJ2-3; 8 nucleotides line up with TRBD1. The V gene's germline CDR1 is SNHLY and CDR2 FYNNEI. The CDR3 sequence is 16 residues long. Trimming at V came to 5 bases and at J to 2 bases, leaving 9 bases not matched to a gene. This CDR3 is CASSRPGQDLTDTQYF. Written as DNA, the CDR3 is TGTGCCAGCAGTAGACCGGGACAGGACCTCACAGATACGCAGTATTTT.

The chain employs TRBV27 and TRBJ2-1, with D possibly matching TRBD1 (6 bases). The CDR3 is 14 amino acids. The germline V gene has CDR1 MNHEY and CDR2 SMNVEV (reference sequence). V lost 5 bases to trimming and J lost 6 bases, with 14 bases between them. CDR3 region: CASSPGDDRNEQFF. DNA for the CDR3: TGTGCCAGCAGTCCAGGGGACGACCGCAATGAGCAGTTCTTC.

On this clone: Other nucleotide sequences in the sample specify the same CDR3. The chain has TRBV11-2 and TRBJ2-7, with D perhaps assigned TRBD1 or TRBD2 (5 bases each). The V end lost 3 bases, the J end lost 0 bases, and 9 bases lay between the germline ends. Germline CDR1 is SGHAT and CDR2 is FQNNGV. The CDR3 length is 14 residues. CDR3 in amino acids: CASSLPGSSYEQYF. The CDR3 DNA reads as TGTGCCAGCAGCTTGCCAGGGAGCTCCTACGAGCAGTACTTC.

The chain is built from TRBV9 and TRBJ2-1; no clear D gene. This CDR3 is 14 amino acids long. Per the germline V gene, CDR1 is SGDLS and CDR2 is YYNGEE. V lost 4 bases and J 4 bases, leaving 12 bases between the germline ends. The CDR3: CASSLPGLYNEQFF. DNA for the CDR3: TGTGCCAGCAGCCTCCCCGGTCTTTACAATGAGCAGTTCTTC.

The V call is TRBV28, the J call TRBJ1-2; 10 bases agree with TRBD1. This CDR3 has 17 amino acids. In germline, CDR1 is MDHEN, CDR2 SYDVKM. V shed 6 bases, J shed 6 bases, and the junction held 16 bases outside the gene matches. The CDR3 DNA sequence: TGTGCCAGCAGCCTCAAGGAAGTCTCAGACAGGGGGCATGGCTACACCTTC. Translation gives CASSLKEVSDRGHGYTF.

V gene TRBV9 combines with J gene TRBJ2-5; 7 positions match TRBD1. Losses at the gene ends were 0 bases for V and 5 bases for J; bases not matched to a gene: 4. Germline V gene sequence: CDR1 SGDLS, CDR2 YYNGEE. The CDR3 has 14 amino acids. The CDR3 spells CASSVGTGAETQYF. In nucleotides, the CDR3 is TGTGCCAGCAGCGTAGGAACAGGGGCGGAGACCCAGTACTTC.

This rearrangement joins TRBV7-6 to TRBJ2-1, with 8 bases lining up with TRBD2. The CDR3 totals 16 residues. Unmatched junction bases numbered 9, after V lost 6 bases and J lost 2 bases. Germline values: CDR1 SGHVS, CDR2 FNYEAQ. The CDR3 reads CASSQSGRGTYNEQFF. The CDR3 region has the DNA TGTGCCAGCAGTCAAAGCGGGAGAGGGACCTACAATGAGCAGTTCTTC.